This TCR beta chain originates from a study of read filtering for tumor transcriptome and immune sequencing. Findings and caveats of the study: IR-seq captured clonotypes deeper and more reliably than RNA-seq.

CDR3 length: 14 residues. The V end was cut by 6 bases, the J end by 4 bases, with 15 bases between. The library was built from around 400 ng RNA with molecular barcoded adaptors for alpha/delta and beta/gamma chains. MiXCR was run by TCRdb on the reads, yielding one entry per CDR3 protein. This sample has 45,000 to 55,000 distinct CDR3 sequences, with 15% to 20% found just once. This clonotype was picked up many times. Its cognate antigen is unknown. The chain employs TRBV12-3 or TRBV12-4 and TRBJ1-1; D may be TRBD1 (6 bases). The clonotype comes from a donor over 35 with multiple myeloma. Sample: a population of CD138-negative cells sorted from bone marrow. The CDR3: CASSRGGAGTEAFF. CDR3 nucleotides: TGTGCCAGCAGCCGCGGGGGGGCGGGCACTGAAGCTTTCTTT.